These T cell receptor beta chains were read from a single sample in a study of T cell changes during pregnancy in multiple sclerosis. Assay used: immunoSEQ multiplex PCR; TCRdb lists only in-frame clones, some missing. The table has under 60,000 clones, roughly nine tenths seen once. This sample comprised CD8+ T cells from peripheral blood mononuclear cells, obtained after pregnancy. These receptors originate from a female donor with multiple sclerosis, enrolled in a pregnancy study. CDR3s include the opening cysteine and the closing phenylalanine or tryptophan. The D gene is left open where the match is weak. Size values are once, few and many counts, or a class for expanded clones, and some rows have none.

CDR3 DNA,CDR3 protein,V gene,D gene,CDR3 length,J gene,clone size
TGCAGCGGGGGCTCGGGGGTAAAGGACAATGAGCAGTTCTTC,CSGGSGVKDNEQFF,TRBV29-1,NA,14,TRBJ2-1,NA
TGTGCCGTTAGTAGGGCGGTAGCGGGGGACCCGGGGAGGACCGGGGAGCTGTTTTTT,CAVSRAVAGDPGRTGELFF,TRBV19,TRBD2,19,TRBJ2-2,NA
TGTGCCAGCAGCCAAGGAGGAGGGACCATATACACCGGGGAGCTGTTTTTT,CASSQGGGTIYTGELFF,TRBV4-2,NA,17,TRBJ2-2,NA
TGTGCCAGTAGCGATCCGACAGGGGACATATATAGCAATCAGCCCCAGCATTTT,CASSDPTGDIYSNQPQHF,TRBV19,TRBD1,18,TRBJ1-5,NA
TGTGCCAGCAGTTGGGACAGGATGAACACTGAAGCTTTCTTT,CASSWDRMNTEAFF,TRBV6-5,TRBD1,14,TRBJ1-1,NA
TGTGCCAGCAGTCTTATCCAGCGGGGACCCGATACGCAGTATTTT,CASSLIQRGPDTQYF,TRBV6-1,TRBD2,15,TRBJ2-3,NA
TGCGCCAGCAACACGGGGTCGGGAGGTGAAAAACTGTTTTTT,CASNTGSGGEKLFF,TRBV5-1,NA,14,TRBJ1-4,NA
TGTGCCAGCAGCCCGATTGGGGACCCGCAAGGGGGATCGAACGGCTACACCTTC,CASSPIGDPQGGSNGYTF,TRBV14,NA,18,TRBJ1-2,NA
TGTGCCAGCAGCTCCGGTTTTGTAGCGACCGAGCAGTACTTC,CASSSGFVATEQYF,TRBV13,NA,14,TRBJ2-7,NA
TGTGCCAGCAGCTTGGGAGGGGGTCCCGCCCCAGATACGCAGTATTTT,CASSLGGGPAPDTQYF,TRBV5-5,NA,16,TRBJ2-3,NA
TGTGCCAGCAGTGACCCCCTGGCGGGACAGAAAGCTAGCACAGATACGCAGTATTTT,CASSDPLAGQKASTDTQYF,TRBV6-4,NA,19,TRBJ2-3,once
TGTGCCAGCAGCCCACAGGGCGCTAGCGGGGACAAGACCCAGTACTTC,CASSPQGASGDKTQYF,TRBV7-3,TRBD2,16,TRBJ2-5,NA
TGTGCCAGCACCCTGATTGGGGAGCGGGGGACTACAGATACGCAGTATTTT,CASTLIGERGTTDTQYF,TRBV27,TRBD2,17,TRBJ2-3,NA
TGTGCCAGTAGTGGACTCCCGGGACACCGGTTTCAGTACTTC,CASSGLPGHRFQYF,TRBV19,NA,14,TRBJ2-4,NA
TGTGCCAGCAGCTTAGATCCAGGGGGCACTGAGCAGTTCTTC,CASSLDPGGTEQFF,TRBV11-2,TRBD1,14,TRBJ2-1,NA
TGTGCCAGCAGCTTGGGAGTGTTTCCATACTTTAACTATGGCTACACCTTC,CASSLGVFPYFNYGYTF,TRBV5-6,NA,17,TRBJ1-2,NA
TGTGCCAGCAGTTACTCCCAAAACTCTGAAGCTTTCTTT,CASSYSQNSEAFF,TRBV6-5,NA,13,TRBJ1-1,NA
TGTGCCAGCAGCTCTGGGGGGGGCACTGAAGCTTTCTTT,CASSSGGGTEAFF,TRBV7-3,NA,13,TRBJ1-1,NA
TGTGCCACCAGCAGTGACAGCTACAATGAGCAGTTCTTC,CATSSDSYNEQFF,TRBV15,NA,13,TRBJ2-1,NA
TGTGCCAGCAGTGAACTAGCGGGGACCTACGAGCAGTACTTC,CASSELAGTYEQYF,TRBV6-1,TRBD2,14,TRBJ2-7,NA
TGTGCCAGCAGCCCCCTCGGGAGTGAAAAACTGTTTTTT,CASSPLGSEKLFF,TRBV5-4,NA,13,TRBJ1-4,NA
TGTGCCAGCTCCCGATCGGACAGGCCCCATTTTTTGGAAGAGACCCAGTACTTC,CASSRSDRPHFLEETQYF,TRBV18,TRBD1,18,TRBJ2-5,NA
TGTGCCACCAGCAGAGATTTAGCGGGGGGGCTCACCGGGGAGCTGTTTTTT,CATSRDLAGGLTGELFF,TRBV15,TRBD2,17,TRBJ2-2,NA
TGTGCCAGCAGCCCCCGGGTGATCTTTAGTGATACGCAGTATTTT,CASSPRVIFSDTQYF,TRBV27,NA,15,TRBJ2-3,NA
TGTGCCAGCAGTGACTCGAGTAGGGGCAGCACAGATACGCAGTATTTT,CASSDSSRGSTDTQYF,TRBV6-4,NA,16,TRBJ2-3,NA
TGCGCCAGCAGCCTGCCCGGGACACCCGAGCAGTACTTC,CASSLPGTPEQYF,TRBV5-1,NA,13,TRBJ2-7,NA
TGTGCCAGTGAACCCCCCTATGCCTCCTACAATGAGCAGTTCTTC,CASEPPYASYNEQFF,TRBV19,NA,15,TRBJ2-1,NA
TGTGCCAGCAGTGTGCGCGGGGGGGCAGATACGCAGTATTTT,CASSVRGGADTQYF,TRBV2,TRBD2,14,TRBJ2-3,NA
TGTGCCTGGAGTGCCGGGACAGGGGGTTGGAACTATGGCTACACCTTC,CAWSAGTGGWNYGYTF,TRBV30,TRBD1,16,TRBJ1-2,NA
TGTGCCAGTAGTGACTACCACGAGCAGTACTTC,CASSDYHEQYF,TRBV19,NA,11,TRBJ2-7,once
TGTGCCAGCAGCCAACTTGGAGGAAGCGGGGGGGCAGAAGTAGACATTCAGTACTTC,CASSQLGGSGGAEVDIQYF,TRBV4-2,TRBD2,19,TRBJ2-4,once
TGCGCCAGCAGCCCCCGGGGGGGGGCCGGAGAGACCCAGTACTTC,CASSPRGGAGETQYF,TRBV5-1,TRBD2,15,TRBJ2-5,NA
TGCGCCAGCAGCCAAGACCGGACAGGGGGCAATCAGCCCCAGCATTTT,CASSQDRTGGNQPQHF,TRBV4-1,TRBD1,16,TRBJ1-5,NA
TGTGCCAGCAGCTCCGACAGGTATAATTCACCCCTCCACTTT,CASSSDRYNSPLHF,TRBV5-5,NA,14,TRBJ1-6,NA
TGTGCCAGCAGCTACGGGGAGGGTGAAGCTTTCTTT,CASSYGEGEAFF,TRBV11-1,NA,12,TRBJ1-1,NA
TGTGCCAGCACGGTCGGGACAGGGGAAAGTGGGTCGCAGTATTTT,CASTVGTGESGSQYF,TRBV6-1,TRBD1,15,TRBJ2-3,NA
TGTGCCAGCATGGCAGGGATAAACTATGGCTACACCTTC,CASMAGINYGYTF,TRBV27,NA,13,TRBJ1-2,NA
TGTGCCAGCAGCACCCGACAGGGAAGTGTGTCCTACGAGCAGTACTTC,CASSTRQGSVSYEQYF,TRBV7-9,TRBD1,16,TRBJ2-7,NA
TGTGCCACCAACACAGGGGGTTACAATGAGCAGTTCTTC,CATNTGGYNEQFF,TRBV15,TRBD1,13,TRBJ2-1,NA
TGCAGCTGGGGAGAAGAGCAGTACTTC,CSWGEEQYF,TRBV29-1,NA,9,TRBJ2-7,NA
TGTGCCAGCAGCCAAGCCGGTGGCTACACCTTC,CASSQAGGYTF,TRBV4-2,NA,11,TRBJ1-2,NA
TGTGCCAGCTCACCACCCGAGGAGGTTGAGCAGTTCTTC,CASSPPEEVEQFF,TRBV18,NA,13,TRBJ2-1,NA
TGCGCCAGCAGTGAAGCAGGGATGGGAACTAATGAAAAACTGTTTTTT,CASSEAGMGTNEKLFF,TRBV10-2,NA,16,TRBJ1-4,NA
TGTGCCAGCAGCCGACAGTCCTCTGGAAACACCATATATTTT,CASSRQSSGNTIYF,TRBV7-8,NA,14,TRBJ1-3,NA
TGTGCCAGCAGCTTAACGTCACAGACAGGGTTACAGTTCTTC,CASSLTSQTGLQFF,TRBV7-2,TRBD1,14,TRBJ2-1,NA
TGCAGTGCTCAGACGGGCAATGAGCAGTTCTTC,CSAQTGNEQFF,TRBV20-1,NA,11,TRBJ2-1,NA
TGCGCCAGCAGCCAACTTACAGGGGACGACTATGGGGCTTTCTTT,CASSQLTGDDYGAFF,TRBV4-1,TRBD1,15,TRBJ1-1,NA
TGCGCCAGCAGCTTGAAGGGACAGAACTATGGCTACACCTTC,CASSLKGQNYGYTF,TRBV5-1,TRBD1,14,TRBJ1-2,NA
TGTGCCAGCAGCTTGACAGCTTACGAGCAGTACTTC,CASSLTAYEQYF,TRBV5-5,NA,12,TRBJ2-7,NA
TGTGCCAGCAGCTCGGGACTAGCGGGGGTTCCCAAAAACATTCAGTACTTC,CASSSGLAGVPKNIQYF,TRBV7-9,TRBD2,17,TRBJ2-4,NA
TGTGCCAGTTGCCAGCGGGGGAGTGAGCAGTTCTTC,CASCQRGSEQFF,TRBV5-8,TRBD2,12,TRBJ2-1,NA
TGCAGCGTTGGGGACAACAACTATGGCTACACCTTC,CSVGDNNYGYTF,TRBV29-1,NA,12,TRBJ1-2,NA
TGTGCCAGCAGCTATCCAACAGGGGAAGAGACCCAGTACTTC,CASSYPTGEETQYF,TRBV5-6,TRBD1,14,TRBJ2-5,NA